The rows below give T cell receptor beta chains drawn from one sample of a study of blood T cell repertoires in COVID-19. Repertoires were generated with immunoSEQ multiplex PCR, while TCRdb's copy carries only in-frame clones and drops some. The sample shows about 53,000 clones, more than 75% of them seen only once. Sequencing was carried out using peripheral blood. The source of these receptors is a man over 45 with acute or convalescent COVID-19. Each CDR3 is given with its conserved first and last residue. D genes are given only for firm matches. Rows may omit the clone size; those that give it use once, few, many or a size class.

CDR3nt: TGTGCCAGCAGCCAACAGGGGCCCACCGGGGAGCTGTTTTTT; CDR3aa: CASSQQGPTGELFF; j_gene: TRBJ2-2; d_gene: .; abundance: .; v_gene: TRBV14
CDR3nt: TGTGCCAGCAGTTTATACCCTCTAGCAATTAACACCGGGGAGCTGTTTTTT; CDR3aa: CASSLYPLAINTGELFF; j_gene: TRBJ2-2; d_gene: .; abundance: .; v_gene: TRBV27
CDR3nt: TGCGCCAGCACCTCAATGGGGCCGGCAGGGATCAGCAATCAGCCCCAGCATTTT; CDR3aa: CASTSMGPAGISNQPQHF; j_gene: TRBJ1-5; d_gene: .; abundance: once; v_gene: TRBV23-1
CDR3nt: TGTGCCAGCAGCTTAGTTCCGTCCGGTGAGCAGTTCTTC; CDR3aa: CASSLVPSGEQFF; j_gene: TRBJ2-1; d_gene: .; abundance: .; v_gene: TRBV7-3
CDR3nt: TGCGCCAGCAGCCAGGGTAACACGGACAGGGGGACCTTC; CDR3aa: CASSQGNTDRGTF; j_gene: TRBJ1-2; d_gene: TRBD1; abundance: .; v_gene: TRBV4-1
CDR3nt: TGTGCCAGCAGTCCGTCGGCAGGGGGCTTCAACGAGCAGTACTTC; CDR3aa: CASSPSAGGFNEQYF; j_gene: TRBJ2-7; d_gene: TRBD1; abundance: .; v_gene: TRBV7-9
CDR3nt: TGTGCCACCAGCAGGGGACAGGCGGACGAAAAACTGTTTTTT; CDR3aa: CATSRGQADEKLFF; j_gene: TRBJ1-4; d_gene: TRBD1; abundance: .; v_gene: TRBV15
CDR3nt: TGTGCCAGTACCCCCGGGACAGCCTACAATGAGCAGTTCTTC; CDR3aa: CASTPGTAYNEQFF; j_gene: TRBJ2-1; d_gene: TRBD1; abundance: .; v_gene: TRBV19
CDR3nt: TGTGCCAGCAGCCAAGGTGCGCTAGGAAACACCATATATTTT; CDR3aa: CASSQGALGNTIYF; j_gene: TRBJ1-3; d_gene: .; abundance: .; v_gene: TRBV4-2
CDR3nt: TGTGCCTGGAGTGTAGGGACAGGGATCCAGCCCCAGCATTTT; CDR3aa: CAWSVGTGIQPQHF; j_gene: TRBJ1-5; d_gene: TRBD1; abundance: .; v_gene: TRBV30
CDR3nt: TGTGCCAGCAGTTTTCGGCGGGGCCGGCTCAATGAGCAGTTCTTC; CDR3aa: CASSFRRGRLNEQFF; j_gene: TRBJ2-1; d_gene: .; abundance: .; v_gene: TRBV28
CDR3nt: TGTGCCAGCAGCGTACGCGGGGAGGGGGTAGCCAAAAACATTCAGTACTTC; CDR3aa: CASSVRGEGVAKNIQYF; j_gene: TRBJ2-4; d_gene: .; abundance: .; v_gene: TRBV11-3
CDR3nt: TGTGCCTGGAGTGTAGTTAGTCTCGGGACAGAAGCTTTCTTT; CDR3aa: CAWSVVSLGTEAFF; j_gene: TRBJ1-1; d_gene: .; abundance: once; v_gene: TRBV30
CDR3nt: TGTGCCAGCAGAATTAGCGGATCCTACAATGAGCAGTTCTTC; CDR3aa: CASRISGSYNEQFF; j_gene: TRBJ2-1; d_gene: .; abundance: .; v_gene: TRBV27
CDR3nt: TGTGCCAGCAGCTCCGGACAGGGATTTGGCTACACCTTC; CDR3aa: CASSSGQGFGYTF; j_gene: TRBJ1-2; d_gene: TRBD1; abundance: once; v_gene: TRBV11-2
CDR3nt: TGTGCCGGTAGGGCGGGGGGGCAATACAATGAGCAGTTCTTC; CDR3aa: CAGRAGGQYNEQFF; j_gene: TRBJ2-1; d_gene: TRBD2; abundance: .; v_gene: TRBV2
CDR3nt: TGCAGCGTCGCGGGACAGGGGGACACCGGGGAGCTGTTTTTT; CDR3aa: CSVAGQGDTGELFF; j_gene: TRBJ2-2; d_gene: TRBD1; abundance: .; v_gene: TRBV29-1
CDR3nt: TGTGCCACCAGTGAGGGTCTTTTACGGGATGAAAAACTGTTTTTT; CDR3aa: CATSEGLLRDEKLFF; j_gene: TRBJ1-4; d_gene: .; abundance: .; v_gene: TRBV24-1
CDR3nt: TGCGCCAGCAGCTTGGACCCGGGCGGGAATTCACCCCTCCACTTT; CDR3aa: CASSLDPGGNSPLHF; j_gene: TRBJ1-6; d_gene: .; abundance: few; v_gene: TRBV5-1
CDR3nt: TGTGCCAGCACACGAGCTCCGAGGGCCGGGGAGCTGTTTTTT; CDR3aa: CASTRAPRAGELFF; j_gene: TRBJ2-2; d_gene: .; abundance: .; v_gene: TRBV5-8
CDR3nt: TGTGCCAGTAGAGCCTATAGCAATCAGCCCCAGCATTTT; CDR3aa: CASRAYSNQPQHF; j_gene: TRBJ1-5; d_gene: .; abundance: .; v_gene: TRBV19
CDR3nt: TGTGCCAGCAAGACAGGCGGTGGTTCACCCCTCCACTTT; CDR3aa: CASKTGGGSPLHF; j_gene: TRBJ1-6; d_gene: .; abundance: .; v_gene: TRBV6-5
CDR3nt: TGTGCCAGTCGAACGACAGGGGTGAACACCTTC; CDR3aa: CASRTTGVNTF; j_gene: TRBJ1-2; d_gene: TRBD1; abundance: .; v_gene: TRBV6-5
CDR3nt: TGCGCCAGCAGTTTGGCGGGAGCGACCTACAATGAGCAGTTCTTC; CDR3aa: CASSLAGATYNEQFF; j_gene: TRBJ2-1; d_gene: TRBD2; abundance: .; v_gene: TRBV5-1
CDR3nt: TGTGCTAGTGTGAGAATGCCGAACACTGAAGCTTTCTTT; CDR3aa: CASVRMPNTEAFF; j_gene: TRBJ1-1; d_gene: .; abundance: .; v_gene: TRBV12-5
CDR3nt: TGTGCCAGCAGCCCTACAGGGCATGAAAAACTGTTTTTT; CDR3aa: CASSPTGHEKLFF; j_gene: TRBJ1-4; d_gene: .; abundance: few; v_gene: TRBV5-6